This TCR beta chain comes out of a study of blood T cell repertoires in COVID-19. Looking at the study overall: Spain, Italy and the United States supplied samples that represented acute and convalescent COVID-19.

The V end lost 0 bases, the J end lost 3 bases, and 11 bases lay between the germline ends. The CDR3 length is 15 residues. The germline CDR1 and CDR2 sequences are LNHDA and SQIVND (reference sequence). Repertoires were generated with immunoSEQ multiplex PCR, while TCRdb's copy carries only in-frame clones and drops some. The top ten clones hold 27% of a sample with around 230,000 clones, approximately 88% of them seen once. Sequenced material: peripheral blood. This receptor was taken from a man in his forties with acute or convalescent COVID-19. This chain links TRBV19 with TRBJ1-2, with D possibly being TRBD1 (6 bases). In DNA form, the CDR3 reads TGTGCCAGTAGTATAGAGAGGCAGGGGCACTATGGCTACACCTTC. Encoded protein: CASSIERQGHYGYTF.